The sequence of this T cell receptor beta chain was determined in a study of tumor and adjacent non-tumor tissue in lung cancer. Across the whole study: Aged roughly 30 to 85 years, patients included nine to eleven men and roughly five women with stage I to III disease.

TCRbeta libraries were built with three rounds of nested PCR, modified from ARM-PCR. TCRdb itself ran the multiplex PCR reads through MiXCR, one entry per CDR3 protein. This table has approximately 110,000 distinct CDR3 sequences, 62% appearing once. About this clonotype: One base away lies a much larger clone, so this may be a sequencing read error.

This sample's RNA came from whole unsorted tissue. More than 3 cm separated this lung sample from the edge of the tumor. The CDR3 extends over 14 amino acids. Per the germline V gene, CDR1 is SGHDT and CDR2 is YYEEEE. The chain combines TRBV5-6 with TRBJ2-2; 9 nucleotides agree with TRBD1. The sequence came from a man aged 55-75 years with non-small cell lung cancer. Sequencing input: distant non-tumor lung tissue. In DNA, the CDR3 is TGTGCCAGCAGCGCGGGACAGGGAGCCGGGGGGCTGTTTTTT. Its translation: CASSAGQGAGGLFF. Full variable domain (outside the CDR3, taken from reference TRBV5-6 and TRBJ2-2): DAGVTQSPTHLIKTRGQQVTLRCSPKSGHDTVSWYQQALGQGPQFIFQYYEEEERQRGNFPDRFSGHQFPNYSSELNVNALLLGDSALYLCASSAGQGAGGLFFGEGSRLTVL.